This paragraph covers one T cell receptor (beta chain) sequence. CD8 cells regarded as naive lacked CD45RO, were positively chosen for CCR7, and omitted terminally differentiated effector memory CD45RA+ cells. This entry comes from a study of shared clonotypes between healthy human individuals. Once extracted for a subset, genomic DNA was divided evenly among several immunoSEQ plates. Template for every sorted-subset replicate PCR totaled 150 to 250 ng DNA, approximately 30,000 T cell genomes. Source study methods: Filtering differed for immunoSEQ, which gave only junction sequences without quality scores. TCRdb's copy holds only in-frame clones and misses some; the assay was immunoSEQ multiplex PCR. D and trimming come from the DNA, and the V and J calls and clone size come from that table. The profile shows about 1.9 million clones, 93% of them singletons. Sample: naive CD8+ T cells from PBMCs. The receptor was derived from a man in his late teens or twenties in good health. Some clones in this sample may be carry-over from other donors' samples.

CDR3 DNA sequence: TGTGCCAGCAGCCAAGAGCGGATCACTCCGGGCGTAGCTTTCTTT. Its protein is CASSQERITPGVAFF. The genes are TRBV14 and TRBJ1-1; D uncertain. The ends were cut back, 0 bases at V and 10 bases at J, with 18 bases in the middle. The CDR3 length is 15 residues. Germline assignment: CDR1 SGHDN and CDR2 FVKESK.